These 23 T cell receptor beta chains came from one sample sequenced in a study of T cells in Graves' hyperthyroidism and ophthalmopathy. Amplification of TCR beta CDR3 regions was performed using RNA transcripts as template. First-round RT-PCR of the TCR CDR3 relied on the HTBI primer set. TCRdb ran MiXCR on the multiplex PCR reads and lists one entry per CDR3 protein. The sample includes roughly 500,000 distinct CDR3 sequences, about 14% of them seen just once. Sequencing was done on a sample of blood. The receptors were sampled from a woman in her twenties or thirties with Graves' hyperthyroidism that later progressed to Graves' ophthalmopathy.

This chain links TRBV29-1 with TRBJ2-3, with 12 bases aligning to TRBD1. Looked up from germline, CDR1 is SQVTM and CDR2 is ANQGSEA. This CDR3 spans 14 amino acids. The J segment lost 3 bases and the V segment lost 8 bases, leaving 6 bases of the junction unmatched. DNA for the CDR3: TGCAGCACGGGACAGGGGGCGGGAACAGATACGCAGTATTTT. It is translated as CSTGQGAGTDTQYF.

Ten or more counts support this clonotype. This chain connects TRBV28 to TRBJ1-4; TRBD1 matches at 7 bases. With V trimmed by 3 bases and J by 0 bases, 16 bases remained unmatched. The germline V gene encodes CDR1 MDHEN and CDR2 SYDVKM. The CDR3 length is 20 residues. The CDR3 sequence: CASSFTTSQGGTATNEKLFF. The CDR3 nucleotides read TGTGCCAGCAGTTTCACTACCTCCCAGGGGGGGACTGCAACTAATGAAAAACTGTTTTTT.

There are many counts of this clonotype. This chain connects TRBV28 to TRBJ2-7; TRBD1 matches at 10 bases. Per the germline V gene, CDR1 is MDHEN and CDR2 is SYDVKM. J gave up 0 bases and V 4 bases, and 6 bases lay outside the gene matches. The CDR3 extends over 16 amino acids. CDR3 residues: CASSSPGDRGSYEQYF. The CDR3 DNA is TGTGCCAGCAGTTCACCCGGGGACAGGGGCTCCTACGAGCAGTACTTC.

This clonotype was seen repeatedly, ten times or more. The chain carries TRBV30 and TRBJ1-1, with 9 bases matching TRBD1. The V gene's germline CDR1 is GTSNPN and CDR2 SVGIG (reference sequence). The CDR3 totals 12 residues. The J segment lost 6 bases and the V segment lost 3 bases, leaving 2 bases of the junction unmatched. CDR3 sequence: CAWSRTGAEAFF. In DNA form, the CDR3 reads TGTGCCTGGAGCCGGACAGGGGCTGAAGCTTTCTTT.

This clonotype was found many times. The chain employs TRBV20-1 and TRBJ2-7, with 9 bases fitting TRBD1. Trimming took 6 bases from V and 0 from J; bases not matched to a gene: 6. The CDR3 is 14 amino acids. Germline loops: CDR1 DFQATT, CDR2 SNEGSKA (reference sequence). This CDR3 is CSAPDRGFSYEQYF. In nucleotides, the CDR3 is TGCAGTGCCCCGGACAGGGGCTTCTCCTACGAGCAGTACTTC.

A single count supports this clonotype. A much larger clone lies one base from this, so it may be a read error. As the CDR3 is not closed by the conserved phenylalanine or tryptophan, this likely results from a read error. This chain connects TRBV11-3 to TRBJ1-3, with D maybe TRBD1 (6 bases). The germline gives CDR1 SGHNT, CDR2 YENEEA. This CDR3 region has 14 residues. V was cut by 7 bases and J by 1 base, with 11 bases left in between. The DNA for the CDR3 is TGTGCCAGCACCCAGGGGACGTCTGGAAACACCATATATGTT. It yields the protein CASTQGTSGNTIYV.

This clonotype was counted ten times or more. CDR3 in amino acids: CASSLDQGLGEAFF. CDR3 coding DNA: TGTGCCAGCAGCCTCGACCAGGGGTTGGGTGAAGCTTTCTTT. The rearrangement joins TRBV7-2 to TRBJ1-1; maybe TRBD1 (6 bases). V shed 5 bases and J shed 7 bases, with 17 bases lying between them. The CDR3 length is 14 residues. From germline, CDR1 is SGHTA and CDR2 FQGNSA.

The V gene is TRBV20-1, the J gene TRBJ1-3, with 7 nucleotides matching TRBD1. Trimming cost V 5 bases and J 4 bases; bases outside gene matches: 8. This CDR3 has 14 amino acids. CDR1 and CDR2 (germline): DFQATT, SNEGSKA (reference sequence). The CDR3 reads CSAPHRGAGNTIYF. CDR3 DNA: TGCAGTGCTCCCCACAGGGGAGCCGGAAACACCATATATTTT.

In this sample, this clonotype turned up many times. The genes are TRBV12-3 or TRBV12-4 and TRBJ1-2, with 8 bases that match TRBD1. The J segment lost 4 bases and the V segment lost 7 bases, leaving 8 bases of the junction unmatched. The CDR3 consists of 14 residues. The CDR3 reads CASITGGGSYGYTF. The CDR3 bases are TGTGCCAGCATTACAGGGGGAGGATCCTATGGCTACACCTTC.

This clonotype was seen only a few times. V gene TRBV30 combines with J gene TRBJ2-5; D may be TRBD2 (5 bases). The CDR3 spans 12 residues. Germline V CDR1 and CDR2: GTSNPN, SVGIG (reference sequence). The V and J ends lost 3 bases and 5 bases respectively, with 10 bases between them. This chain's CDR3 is CAWSPSGETQYF. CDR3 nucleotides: TGTGCCTGGAGCCCCTCGGGGGAGACCCAGTACTTC.

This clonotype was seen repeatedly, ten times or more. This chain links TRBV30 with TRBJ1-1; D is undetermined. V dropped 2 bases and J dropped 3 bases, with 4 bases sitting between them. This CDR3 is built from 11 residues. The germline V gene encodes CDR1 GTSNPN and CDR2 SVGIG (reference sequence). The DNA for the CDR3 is TGTGCCTGGAGTTGGGACACTGAAGCTTTCTTT. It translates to CAWSWDTEAFF.

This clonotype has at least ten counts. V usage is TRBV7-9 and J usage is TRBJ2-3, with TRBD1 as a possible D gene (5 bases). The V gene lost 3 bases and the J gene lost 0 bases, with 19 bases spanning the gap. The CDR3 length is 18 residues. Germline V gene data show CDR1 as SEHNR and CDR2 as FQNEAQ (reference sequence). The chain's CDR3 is CASSLLDTSLSSTDTQYF. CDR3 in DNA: TGTGCCAGCAGCTTGTTGGACACCAGCTTATCTAGCACAGATACGCAGTATTTT.

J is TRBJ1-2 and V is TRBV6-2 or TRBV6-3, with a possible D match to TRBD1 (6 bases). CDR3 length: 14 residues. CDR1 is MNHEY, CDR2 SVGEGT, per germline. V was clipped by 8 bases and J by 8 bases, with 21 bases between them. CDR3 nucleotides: TGTGCCAGCCCCCCCCCCGGGACAAGGGAAGGCTACACCTTC. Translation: CASPPPGTREGYTF.

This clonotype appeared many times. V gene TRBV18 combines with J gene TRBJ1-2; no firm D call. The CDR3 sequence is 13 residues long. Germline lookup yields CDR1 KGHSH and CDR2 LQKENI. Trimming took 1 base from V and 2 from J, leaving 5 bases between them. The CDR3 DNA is TGTGCCAGCTCACCACGAGAGAACTATGGCTACACCTTC. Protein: CASSPRENYGYTF. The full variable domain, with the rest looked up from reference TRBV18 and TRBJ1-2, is NAGVMQNPRHLVRRRGQEARLRCSPMKGHSHVYWYRQLPEEGLKFMVYLQKENIIDESGMPKERFSAEFPKEGPSILRIQQVVRGDSAAYFCASSPRENYGYTFGSGTRLTVV.

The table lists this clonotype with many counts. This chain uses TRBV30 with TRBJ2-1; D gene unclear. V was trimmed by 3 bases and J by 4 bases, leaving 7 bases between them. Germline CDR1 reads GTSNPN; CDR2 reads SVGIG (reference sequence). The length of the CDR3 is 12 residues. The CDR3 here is CAWSRVYNEQFF. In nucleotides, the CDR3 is TGTGCCTGGAGCCGGGTTTACAATGAGCAGTTCTTC.

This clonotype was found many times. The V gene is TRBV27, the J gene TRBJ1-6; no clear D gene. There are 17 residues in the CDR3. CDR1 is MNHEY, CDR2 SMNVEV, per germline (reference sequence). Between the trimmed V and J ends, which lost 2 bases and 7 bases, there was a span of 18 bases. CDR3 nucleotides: TGTGCCAGCAGTTTAAATATTGGGTTTGGGTTAAATTCACCCCTCCACTTT. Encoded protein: CASSLNIGFGLNSPLHF.

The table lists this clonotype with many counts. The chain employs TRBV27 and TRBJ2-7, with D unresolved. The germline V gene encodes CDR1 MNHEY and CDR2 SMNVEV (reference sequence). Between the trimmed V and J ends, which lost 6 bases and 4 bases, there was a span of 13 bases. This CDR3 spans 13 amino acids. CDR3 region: CASSSRNPYEQYF. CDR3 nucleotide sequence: TGTGCCAGCAGCTCCCGAAATCCATACGAGCAGTACTTC.

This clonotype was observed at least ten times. DNA of the CDR3: TGTGCCAGCAGCTTGCCCATTCTGGGACAGGCGGAGGGCACCATATATTTT. It translates to CASSLPILGQAEGTIYF. The chain uses TRBV7-9 and TRBJ1-3; 8 bases align to TRBD1. In germline, CDR1 is SEHNR, CDR2 FQNEAQ (reference sequence). The ends lost 3 bases at V and 9 bases at J; junction bases unmatched: 16. The CDR3 loop spans 17 amino acids.

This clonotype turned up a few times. The CDR3 region is CASSTGDHEQYF. The CDR3 coding sequence is TGTGCCAGTAGTACCGGGGACCACGAGCAGTACTTC. The V call is TRBV19, the J call TRBJ2-7; D tentatively reads TRBD1 or TRBD2 (5 bases each). This CDR3 has 12 amino acids. Germline V gene sequence: CDR1 LNHDA, CDR2 SQIVND (reference sequence). V lost 4 bases and J 5 bases, leaving 9 bases between the germline ends.

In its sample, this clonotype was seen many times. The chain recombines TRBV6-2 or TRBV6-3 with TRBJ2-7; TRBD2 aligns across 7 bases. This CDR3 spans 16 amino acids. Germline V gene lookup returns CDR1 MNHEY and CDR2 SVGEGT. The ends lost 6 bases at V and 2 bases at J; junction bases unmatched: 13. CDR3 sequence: CASSRTGRVGTYEQYF. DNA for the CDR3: TGTGCCAGCAGCCGGACGGGGAGGGTTGGGACCTACGAGCAGTACTTC.

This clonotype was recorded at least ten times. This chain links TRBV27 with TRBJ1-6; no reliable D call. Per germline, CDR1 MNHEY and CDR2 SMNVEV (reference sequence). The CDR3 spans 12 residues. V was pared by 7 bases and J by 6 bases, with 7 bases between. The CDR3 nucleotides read TGTGCCAGCACCCCGGGTAATTCACCCCTCCACTTT. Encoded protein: CASTPGNSPLHF.

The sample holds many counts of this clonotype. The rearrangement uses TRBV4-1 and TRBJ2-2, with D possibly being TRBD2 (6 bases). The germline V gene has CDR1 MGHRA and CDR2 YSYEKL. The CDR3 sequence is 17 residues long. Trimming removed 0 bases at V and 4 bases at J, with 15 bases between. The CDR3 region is CASSQDPAGTVTGELFF. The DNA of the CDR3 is TGCGCCAGCAGCCAAGACCCGGCGGGAACGGTCACCGGGGAGCTGTTTTTT.

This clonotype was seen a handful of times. CDR3 loop: CSVETTRREFLYNEQFF. In DNA form, the CDR3 reads TGCAGCGTTGAAACCACGCGGCGGGAGTTTCTCTACAATGAGCAGTTCTTC. The chain employs TRBV29-1 and TRBJ2-1, with TRBD2 matching 7 bases. Germline V gene data show CDR1 as SQVTM and CDR2 as ANQGSEA. V lost 2 bases and J lost 3; bases outside the gene matches: 13. This CDR3 is built from 17 residues.